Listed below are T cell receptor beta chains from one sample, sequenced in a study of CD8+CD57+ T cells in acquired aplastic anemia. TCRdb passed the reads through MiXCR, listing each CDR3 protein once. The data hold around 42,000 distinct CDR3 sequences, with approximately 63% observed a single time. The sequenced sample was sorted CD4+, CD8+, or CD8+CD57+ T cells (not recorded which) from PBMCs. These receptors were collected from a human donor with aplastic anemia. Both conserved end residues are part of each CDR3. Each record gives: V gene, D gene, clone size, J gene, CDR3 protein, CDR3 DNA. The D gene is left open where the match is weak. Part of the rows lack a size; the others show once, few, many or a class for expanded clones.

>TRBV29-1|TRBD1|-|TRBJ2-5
CSAGTVQETQYF
TGCAGCGCAGGGACAGTCCAAGAGACCCAGTACTTC
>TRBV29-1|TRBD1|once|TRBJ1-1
CSGSGGWGMNTEAFF
TGCAGCGGGTCAGGGGGCTGGGGAATGAACACTGAAGCTTTCTTT
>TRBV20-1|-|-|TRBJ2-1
CSARQGAREREQFF
TGCAGTGCTAGACAGGGAGCAAGGGAAAGGGAGCAGTTCTTC
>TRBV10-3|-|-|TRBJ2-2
CAISDSEGGELFF
TGTGCCATCTCGGACTCCGAAGGCGGGGAGCTGTTTTTT
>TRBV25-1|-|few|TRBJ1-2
CASSSGAGYTF
TGTGCCAGCAGTTCCGGGGCCGGCTACACCTTC
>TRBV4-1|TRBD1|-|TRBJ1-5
CASSQVVAGGGSNQPQHF
TGCGCCAGCAGCCAAGTCGTGGCAGGGGGAGGTAGCAATCAGCCCCAGCATTTT
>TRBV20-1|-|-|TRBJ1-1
CSASHPIRTEAFF
TGCAGTGCCAGTCACCCGATCCGGACTGAAGCTTTCTTT
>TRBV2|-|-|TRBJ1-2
CASRVDSNYGYTF
TGTGCCAGCAGGGTAGACAGCAACTATGGCTACACCTTC
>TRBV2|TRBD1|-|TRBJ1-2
CASRGTGSYGYTF
TGTGCCAGCAGGGGGACAGGGAGCTATGGCTACACCTTC
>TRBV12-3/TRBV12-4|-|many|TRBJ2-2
CASSLGNTGELFF
TGTGCCAGCAGTTTAGGAAACACCGGGGAGCTGTTTTTT
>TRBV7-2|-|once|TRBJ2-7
CASSLVARPYEQYF
TGTGCCAGCAGCTTAGTAGCCAGGCCCTACGAGCAGTACTTC